This TCR beta chain originates from a study of cytomegalovirus exposure and HLA in healthy donors. Whereas donors were nominally healthy upon sampling, unrecorded immune exposures were probable. Findings and caveats of the study: Apart from CMV serostatus, no immune exposure information was available. Earlier analysis found most TCR beta V segments productive about 90% or about 30% of the time.

The table lists this clone with a count of one. Antigen specificity is unknown. One end of the junction varies from germline; a read error may be responsible. Both 60 Vbeta primers and 13 Jbeta primers went into the PCR. TCRdb's copy holds only in-frame clones and misses some; the assay was immunoSEQ multiplex PCR. The sample carries some 110,000 clones, around 80% recorded once. The TCR sequence derives from a young man in good health and CMV-seropositive. What was sequenced was PBMCs.

CDR3 nucleotide sequence: TGTGCCAGCAGACCCGGGGGTGAGAACTATGGCTACCCCTTC. It encodes CASRPGGENYGYPF. The V and J genes are TRBV6-5 and TRBJ1-2, with a possible D match to TRBD1 (5 bases). The CDR3 is 14 residues long. CDR1 and CDR2 from the germline V gene are MNHEY and SVGAGI.